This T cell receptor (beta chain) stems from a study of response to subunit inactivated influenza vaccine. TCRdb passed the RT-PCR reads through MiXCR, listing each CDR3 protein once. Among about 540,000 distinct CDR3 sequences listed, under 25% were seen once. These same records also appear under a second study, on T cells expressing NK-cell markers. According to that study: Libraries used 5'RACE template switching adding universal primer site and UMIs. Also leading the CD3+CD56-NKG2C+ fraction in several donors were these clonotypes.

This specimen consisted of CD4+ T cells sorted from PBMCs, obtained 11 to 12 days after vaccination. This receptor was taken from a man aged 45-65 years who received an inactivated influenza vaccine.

The CDR3 DNA sequence: TGTGCCAGCAGCCAAATCTTAAGAACCGGGACAGGGGCTAGCTCTGGGGCCAACGTCCTGACTTTC. It codes for CASSQILRTGTGASSGANVLTF. This rearrangement joins TRBV3-1 to TRBJ2-6, with 10 nucleotides matching TRBD1. V was clipped by 2 bases and J by 0 bases; unmatched bases: 16. The CDR3 has 22 amino acids. Germline V lookup: CDR1 LGHDT, CDR2 YNNKEL (reference sequence).